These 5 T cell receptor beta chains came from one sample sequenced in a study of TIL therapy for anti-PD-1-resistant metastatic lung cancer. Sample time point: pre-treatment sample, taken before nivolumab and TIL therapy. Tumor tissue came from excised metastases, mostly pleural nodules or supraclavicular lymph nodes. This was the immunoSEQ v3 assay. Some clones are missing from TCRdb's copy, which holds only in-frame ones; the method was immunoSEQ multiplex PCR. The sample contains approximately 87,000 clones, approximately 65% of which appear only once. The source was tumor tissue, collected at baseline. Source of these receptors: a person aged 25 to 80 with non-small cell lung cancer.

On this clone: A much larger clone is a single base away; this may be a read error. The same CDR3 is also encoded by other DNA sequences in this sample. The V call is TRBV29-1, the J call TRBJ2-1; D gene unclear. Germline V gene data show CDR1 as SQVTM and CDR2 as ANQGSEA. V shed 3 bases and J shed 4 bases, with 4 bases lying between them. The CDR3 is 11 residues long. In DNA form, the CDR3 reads TGCAGCGTTGAGACATACAATGAGCAGTTCTTC. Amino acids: CSVETYNEQFF.

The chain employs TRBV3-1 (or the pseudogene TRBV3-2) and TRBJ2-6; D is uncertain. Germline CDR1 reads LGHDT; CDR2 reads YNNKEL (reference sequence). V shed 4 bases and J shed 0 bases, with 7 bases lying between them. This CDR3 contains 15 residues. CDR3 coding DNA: TGTGCCAGCAGCCGGGTGGGCTCTGGGGCCAACGTCCTGACTTTC. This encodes CASSRVGSGANVLTF.

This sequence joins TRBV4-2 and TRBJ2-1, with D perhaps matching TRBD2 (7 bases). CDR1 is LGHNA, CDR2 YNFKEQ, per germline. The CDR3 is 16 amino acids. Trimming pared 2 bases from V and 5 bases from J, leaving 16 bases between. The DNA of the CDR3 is TGTGCCAGCAGCCAATCGAAGGGGGGGGGCCACAATGAGCAGTTCTTC. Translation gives CASSQSKGGGHNEQFF.

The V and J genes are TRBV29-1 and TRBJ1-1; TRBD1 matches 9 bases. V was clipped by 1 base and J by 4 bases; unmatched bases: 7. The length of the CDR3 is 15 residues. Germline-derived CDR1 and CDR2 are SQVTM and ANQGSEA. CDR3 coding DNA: TGCAGCGTTGAAGGCACAGGGGGCAGGGGCACTGAAGCTTTCTTT. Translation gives CSVEGTGGRGTEAFF.

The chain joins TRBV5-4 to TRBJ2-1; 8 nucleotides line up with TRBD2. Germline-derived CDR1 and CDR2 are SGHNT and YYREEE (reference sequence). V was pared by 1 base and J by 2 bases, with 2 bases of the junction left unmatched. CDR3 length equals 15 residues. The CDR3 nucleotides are TGTGCCAGCAGCTTGAAACTAGCGGCCTACAATGAGCAGTTCTTC. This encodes CASSLKLAAYNEQFF.